The entry that follows covers one T cell receptor (beta chain) sequence. A junction boundary mismatches the germline segment, possibly from a read error. The sample originates from a study of cytomegalovirus exposure and HLA in healthy donors. CDR3 length equals 12 residues. Looked up from germline, CDR1 is MDHEN and CDR2 is SYDVKM. Repertoires were generated with immunoSEQ multiplex PCR, while TCRdb's copy carries only in-frame clones and drops some. The table records hundreds of thousands of clones, roughly 87% of them present only once. The chain recombines TRBV28 with TRBJ2-3; unclear D gene. The receptor comes from a woman younger than 35 in good health and CMV-seropositive. The sample was PBMCs. In nucleotides, the CDR3 is TGTGCCAGCAGCGCAAGTAATCCGGTGCTAAATTTT. It codes for CASSASNPVLNF. Supplemented by reference TRBV28 and TRBJ2-3, the full variable domain reads DVKVTQSSRYLVKRTGEKVFLECVQDMDHENMFWYRQDPGLGLRLIYFSYDVKMKEKGDIPEGYSVSREKKERFSLILESASTNQTSMYLCASSASNPVLNFGPGTRLTVL.